Following are 27 T cell receptor beta chains from one sample sequenced in a study of T cells in Graves' hyperthyroidism and ophthalmopathy. TCR beta CDR3 regions were amplified from RNA. TCR CDR3 regions were first amplified by RT-PCR with HTBI primers. TCRdb analysed the multiplex PCR reads with MiXCR anew, one entry per CDR3 protein. This sample has 27,000 or so distinct CDR3 sequences, with over 35% found just once. The specimen was blood. Receptors were obtained from a woman in her twenties or thirties with Graves' hyperthyroidism.

The chain links TRBV25-1 to TRBJ1-2; possible D gene TRBD1, 6 bases. The CDR3 has 13 residues. In germline, CDR1 is MGHDK, CDR2 SYGVNS. Trimming removed 0 bases at V and 10 bases at J, with 12 bases between. Here the CDR3 DNA reads TGTGCCAGCAGTGAATACGACAGGCAGGTCTACACCTTC. This sequence encodes CASSEYDRQVYTF.

By its share, this clonotype is medium-sized (0.01 to 0.1%). The genes are TRBV20-1 and TRBJ1-6, with D perhaps TRBD1 (6 bases). This CDR3 has 13 residues. The V gene lost 4 bases and the J gene lost 10 bases, with 14 bases spanning the gap. Germline V gene lookup returns CDR1 DFQATT and CDR2 SNEGSKA (reference sequence). CDR3: CSATYRDRSPLHF. The CDR3 DNA is TGCAGTGCTACCTACAGGGACCGATCACCCCTCCACTTT.

The V and J genes are TRBV5-1 and TRBJ2-1, with D perhaps TRBD1 or TRBD2 (7 bases each). Germline-derived CDR1 and CDR2 are SGHRS and YFSETQ. CDR3 length equals 15 residues. V was cut by 3 bases and J by 4 bases, with 14 bases left in between. The CDR3 DNA reads TGCGCCAGCAGCTGGGGGGGACAGATATACAATGAGCAGTTCTTC. This encodes CASSWGGQIYNEQFF.

This chain joins TRBV10-3 and TRBJ1-2, with D uncertain. The V gene lost 7 bases and the J gene lost 4 bases, with 4 bases spanning the gap. This CDR3 is 10 amino acids long. In germline, CDR1 is ENHRY, CDR2 SYGVKD. Here the CDR3 reads CAIITYGYTF. The DNA of the CDR3 is TGTGCCATCATCACCTATGGCTACACCTTC.

This chain links TRBV6-4 with TRBJ1-3, with 7 bases aligning to TRBD1. Germline CDR1 and CDR2: MRHNA and SNTAGT. This CDR3 spans 17 amino acids. V lost 5 bases, J lost 8 bases, and 18 bases stayed unmatched. The CDR3 nucleotides read TGTGCCAGCAGTCCCCGGCAGGGGGTCTCCGCAAGTGACACCATATATTTT. It yields the protein CASSPRQGVSASDTIYF.

This clonotype turned up a few times. The rearrangement links TRBV29-1 to TRBJ2-3, with 7 nucleotides matching TRBD1. The ends lost 6 bases at V and 2 bases at J; junction bases unmatched: 5. This CDR3 is 13 amino acids long. CDR1 and CDR2 from the germline V gene are SQVTM and ANQGSEA. The CDR3 region is CSVDRDPTDTQYF. CDR3 in DNA: TGCAGCGTCGACAGGGATCCCACAGATACGCAGTATTTT.

Comment on this clonotype: The junction does not match germline at one end; this may be a read error. The rearrangement uses TRBV7-2 and TRBJ2-5; D remains ambiguous. This CDR3 region has 12 residues. Looked up from germline, CDR1 is SGHTA and CDR2 is FQGNSA. The CDR3 region has the DNA TGTGCCAGCAGCCCACTTGGAGAGACCCACTACTTC. Its translation: CASSPLGETHYF.

V and J are TRBV5-1 and TRBJ2-7; 9 nucleotides line up with TRBD1. This CDR3 has 13 residues. Germline CDR1 is SGHRS and CDR2 is YFSETQ. Unmatched junction bases numbered 5, after V lost 4 bases and J lost 6 bases. CDR3 protein: CASSLGTGREQYF. In DNA, the CDR3 is TGCGCCAGCAGCCTCGGGACAGGGCGCGAGCAGTACTTC.

This clonotype ranks as medium-sized. The V gene is TRBV10-2, the J gene TRBJ2-1, with a weak D call TRBD1 (5 bases). Trimming stripped 6 bases from V and 7 bases from J, with 16 bases between. The length of the CDR3 is 14 residues. CDR1 and CDR2 (germline): WSHSY, SAAADI. CDR3 coding DNA: TGCGCCAGCAGGGTTGCTAGTAGGGGTAATGAGCAGTTCTTC. The encoded protein is CASRVASRGNEQFF.

This clonotype was detected many times. V is TRBV14 and J is TRBJ2-1, with 11 nucleotides matching TRBD1. Germline CDR1 is SGHDN and CDR2 is FVKESK. The CDR3 totals 14 residues. V lost 8 bases to trimming and J lost 10 bases; unmatched junction nucleotides: 10. The CDR3 bases are TGTGCCAGCTCAGCTTGGGACAGGGGGAACGAGCAGTTCTTC. This gives the protein CASSAWDRGNEQFF.

J is TRBJ2-7 and V is TRBV2; no clear D gene. The CDR3 totals 14 residues. CDR1 and CDR2 (germline): SNHLY, FYNNEI. V was trimmed by 3 bases and J by 0 bases, leaving 9 bases between them. CDR3 sequence (DNA): TGTGCCAGCAGTGACCCGACAAGCTCCTACGAGCAGTACTTC. Protein sequence: CASSDPTSSYEQYF.

To note about this clonotype: At one end the junction does not follow the germline gene, possibly because of a read error. The chain carries TRBV5-4 and TRBJ1-1; D gene ambiguous. Germline V CDR1 and CDR2: SGHNT, YYREEE (reference sequence). This CDR3 region has 13 residues. In DNA, the CDR3 is TGTGCCAGTAGCTGGGCTATGGGGTCTGAAGCTTTCTTT. This gives the protein CASSWAMGSEAFF.

Points on this clonotype: Germline and junction disagree at one end, which may indicate a read error. The genes are TRBV13 and TRBJ2-3; 12 positions match TRBD2. Looked up from germline, CDR1 is PRHDT and CDR2 is FYEKMQ (reference sequence). The CDR3 has 16 amino acids. Here the CDR3 reads CASSYRLAGAADTQCF. The CDR3 DNA is TGTGCCAGCAGCTACAGACTAGCGGGAGCGGCAGATACGCAGTGTTTT.

This clonotype is labeled medium-sized (0.01 to 0.1%). CDR3 protein: CASDETQYF. CDR3 bases: TGTGCCAGCGACGAGACCCAGTACTTC. The chain uses TRBV7-8 and TRBJ2-5; no clear D. Germline CDR1 reads SGHVS; CDR2 reads FQNEAQ. The V gene lost 8 bases and the J gene lost 5 bases, with 3 bases spanning the gap. The CDR3 sequence is 9 residues long.

The gene calls are TRBV29-1 and TRBJ1-2; unclear D gene. CDR3 length equals 12 residues. V lost 3 bases and J 4 bases, leaving 9 bases between the germline ends. Germline assignment: CDR1 SQVTM and CDR2 ANQGSEA. In DNA, the CDR3 is TGCAGCGTTGATATGGGGAGCTATGGCTACACCTTC. Protein sequence: CSVDMGSYGYTF.

This clonotype showed up many times. The gene calls are TRBV5-1 and TRBJ1-1; D gene uncertain. CDR3 length: 14 amino acids. Trimming stripped 1 base from V and 3 bases from J, with 10 bases between. CDR1 is SGHRS, CDR2 YFSETQ, per germline. In nucleotides, the CDR3 is TGCGCCAGCAGCTTGACCGTCGCGGACACTGAAGCTTTCTTT. This sequence encodes CASSLTVADTEAFF.

Many counts were recorded for this clonotype. The chain recombines TRBV6-2 or TRBV6-3 with TRBJ2-7, with 7 bases aligning to TRBD1. The trim removed 6 bases at V and 6 bases at J, leaving 5 bases unmatched. The CDR3 consists of 12 residues. In germline, CDR1 is MNHEY, CDR2 SVGEGT. This CDR3 is CASSTDRLEQYF. For the CDR3, the DNA is TGTGCCAGCAGCACGGACAGGCTCGAGCAGTACTTC.

This clonotype ranks as medium-sized. The chain joins TRBV10-2 to TRBJ1-1, with 7 positions matching TRBD1. Germline lookup yields CDR1 WSHSY and CDR2 SAAADI. The V and J ends lost 7 bases and 1 base, in that order; junction bases with no gene match: 6. This CDR3 has 14 amino acids. The CDR3 DNA sequence: TGCGCCAGCACCCAGGGACAGCGGAACACTGAAGCTTTCTTT. Protein: CASTQGQRNTEAFF.

The rearrangement joins TRBV12-3 or TRBV12-4 to TRBJ2-3; a weak D match, TRBD2 (6 bases). CDR3 size: 14 residues. Trimming cost V 6 bases and J 7 bases, with 17 bases left between them. CDR3 nucleotide sequence: TGTGCCAGCAGGCTCGCCCGGGGGACGTATACGCAGTATTTT. Translation gives CASRLARGTYTQYF.

This clonotype was observed many times. This chain joins TRBV5-1 and TRBJ1-1, with TRBD1 identical over 7 bases. Germline-derived CDR1 and CDR2 are SGHRS and YFSETQ. CDR3 size: 16 residues. Losses at the gene ends were 0 bases for V and 5 bases for J; bases not matched to a gene: 10. Here the CDR3 DNA reads TGCGCCAGCAGCTTGGGGTCAGGGGGGGCGGGTACTGAAGCTTTCTTT. It yields the protein CASSLGSGGAGTEAFF. The entire variable domain, with the rest obtained from reference TRBV5-1 and TRBJ1-1, is as follows: KAGVTQTPRYLIKTRGQQVTLSCSPISGHRSVSWYQQTPGQGLQFLFEYFSETQRNKGNFPGRFSGRQFSNSRSEMNVSTLELGDSALYLCASSLGSGGAGTEAFFGQGTRLTVV.

This clonotype occurred many times. The chain combines TRBV11-2 with TRBJ2-5; the D is unclear. Germline V gene data show CDR1 as SGHAT and CDR2 as FQNNGV. V lost 5 bases to trimming and J lost 4 bases, with 17 bases between them. The CDR3 extends over 15 amino acids. The CDR3 reads CASSPLGGFRETQYF. In DNA, the CDR3 is TGTGCCAGCAGCCCCTTAGGTGGGTTCCGAGAGACCCAGTACTTC.

The rearrangement uses TRBV7-2 and TRBJ2-3; 9 bases are a match to TRBD2. Germline V gene sequence: CDR1 SGHTA, CDR2 FQGNSA. V dropped 1 base and J dropped 1; count of bases not matched to a gene: 0. This CDR3 has 15 amino acids. CDR3 DNA: TGTGCCAGCAGCTTAGTAGCGGGAGGCACAGATACGCAGTATTTT. Translated: CASSLVAGGTDTQYF.

The chain combines TRBV29-1 with TRBJ1-3; D is perhaps TRBD1 (6 bases). The CDR3 is 15 residues long. CDR1 is SQVTM and CDR2 is ANQGSEA in the germline V gene. CDR3 nucleotides: TGCACGATAAAACAGGGACTATTCTTTGGAAACACCATATATTTT. The encoded protein is CTIKQGLFFGNTIYF.

The chain is built from TRBV10-1 and TRBJ2-4; no firm D call. This CDR3 is built from 8 residues. Trimming took 3 bases from V and 12 from J, leaving 0 bases between them. The germline V gene encodes CDR1 WNHNN and CDR2 SYGVQD (reference sequence). Here the CDR3 reads CASSDQYF. The CDR3 coding sequence is TGCGCCAGCAGTGATCAGTACTTC.

This clonotype was observed at least ten times. This rearrangement joins TRBV18 to TRBJ2-1, with D unresolved. Trimming pared 1 base from V and 9 bases from J, leaving 7 bases between. Germline values: CDR1 KGHSH, CDR2 LQKENI. The CDR3 consists of 12 residues. The CDR3 DNA follows: TGTGCCAGCTCACCACAGGAAAGTGAGCAGTTCTTC. It codes for CASSPQESEQFF.

This clonotype was counted at least ten times. The chain combines TRBV11-2 with TRBJ2-3; no clear D. Trimming pared 0 bases from V and 4 bases from J, leaving 11 bases between. Per the germline V gene, CDR1 is SGHAT and CDR2 is FQNNGV. The CDR3 has 15 residues. In nucleotides, the CDR3 is TGTGCCAGCAGCTTAGATTCAGTCGGGTCAGATACGCAGTATTTT. Its translation: CASSLDSVGSDTQYF.

As for this clonotype: No conserved phenylalanine or tryptophan is present at the end of the CDR3, so a read error is the likely explanation. No DNA is shown, since the ends of the CDR3 on it are uncertain; the CDR3 is the one TCRdb lists. The V and J genes are TRBV24-1 and TRBJ2-1. The CDR3 length equals 14 residues, ends included. In germline, CDR1 is KGHDR, CDR2 SFDVKD. CDR3 protein: CAASDFGVHNEQSL.